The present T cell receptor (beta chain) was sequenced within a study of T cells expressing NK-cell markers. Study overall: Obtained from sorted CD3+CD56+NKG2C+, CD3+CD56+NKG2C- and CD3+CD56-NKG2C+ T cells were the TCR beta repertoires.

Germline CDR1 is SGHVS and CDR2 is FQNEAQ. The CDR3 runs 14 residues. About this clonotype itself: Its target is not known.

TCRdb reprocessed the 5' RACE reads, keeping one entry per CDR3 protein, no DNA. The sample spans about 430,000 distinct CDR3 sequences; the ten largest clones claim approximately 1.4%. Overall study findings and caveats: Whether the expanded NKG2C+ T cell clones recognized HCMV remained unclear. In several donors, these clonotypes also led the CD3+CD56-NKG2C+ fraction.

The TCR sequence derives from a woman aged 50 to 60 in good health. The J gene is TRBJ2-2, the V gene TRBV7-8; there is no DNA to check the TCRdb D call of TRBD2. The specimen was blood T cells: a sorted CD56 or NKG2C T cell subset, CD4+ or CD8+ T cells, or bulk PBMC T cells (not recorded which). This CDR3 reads CASSFRLATGELFF.